The TCR beta chain described here comes from a study of regulatory T cells in long-lasting Graves disease. CDR3 size: 13 residues. Germline CDR1 and CDR2: DFQATT and SNEGSKA (reference sequence). V lost 0 bases to trimming and J lost 5 bases; unmatched junction nucleotides: 1. The authors built TCR beta libraries using iRepertoire HTBI primers and Arm-PCR of CDR3 regions. TCRdb re-called the multiplex PCR reads with MiXCR, one entry per CDR3 protein. The data show 500,000 to 700,000 distinct CDR3 sequences, under 20% seen once. Stated time point: newly diagnosed GD, antithyroid drugs for less than 3 months. RNA extracted from PBMCs served as the sequencing template. A further study also used this sample, focusing on T cells in Graves' hyperthyroidism and ophthalmopathy. That work contributes: Stability of Graves' hyperthyroidism was defined as absent ophthalmopathy progression within 18 months. Those with hyperthyroidism were 18 to 65 years old, newly diagnosed, and ill for under 2 months. Stable hyperthyroidism was separated from ophthalmopathy by a model based on 13 V-J features.

The source was peripheral blood mononuclear cells (PBMCs), collected at new diagnosis, from a patient treated with antithyroid drugs. The receptor was isolated from a woman in her twenties or thirties with Graves disease. The V call is TRBV20-1, the J call TRBJ1-3, with TRBD1 identical over 7 bases. The DNA of the CDR3 is TGCAGTGCTAGAGAAAGGGGGCGAAACACCATATATTTT. The encoded protein is CSARERGRNTIYF.